The following is a TCR beta chain sequence with its context. Its cognate antigen is unknown. At cycle 4 day 1, cycle 7 day 1, and baseline, blood was sampled. This sample is part of a study of OX40 agonist ivuxolimab in advanced cancers. Across the whole study: Three individuals attained partial responses, comprising one hepatocellular carcinoma case and two cutaneous melanoma cases. Study results and caveats: Among expanded peripheral T cells, antigen specificity went undetermined.

Profiling relied on immunoSEQ multiplex PCR, and the TCRdb table lists in-frame clones only, not all of them. This sample has approximately 70,000 clones, with about 88% found just once. From germline, CDR1 is SGDLS and CDR2 YYNGEE. The V end lost 0 bases, the J end lost 7 bases, and 4 bases lay between the germline ends. This CDR3 comprises 12 residues. Source: CD4+ or CD8+ T cells sorted from blood, taken in a trial of the OX40 agonist ivuxolimab. The sequence was obtained from an adult with an advanced solid tumor such as melanoma, head and neck, liver or kidney cancer. The genes are TRBV9 and TRBJ2-2; D unresolved. CDR3 sequence: CASSVELGELFF. The CDR3 coding sequence is TGTGCCAGCAGCGTAGAGCTCGGGGAGCTGTTTTTT.